These 5 T cell receptor beta chains were all obtained from the same sample, sequenced in a study of T cells in Graves' hyperthyroidism and ophthalmopathy. There were TCR beta CDR3 regions amplified from RNA transcripts. First-round RT-PCR targeting the TCR CDR3 was performed with the HTBI primer set. TCRdb recomputed calls from the multiplex PCR reads with MiXCR, one row per CDR3 protein. This sample has 650,000 to 800,000 distinct CDR3 sequences, with nearly 45% found just once. The sequenced sample was peripheral blood or thyroid tissue (not recorded which). Source of these receptors: an adult man with Graves' disease, either hyperthyroidism or ophthalmopathy (not recorded which).

This rearrangement joins TRBV7-9 to TRBJ2-5; D uncertain. The CDR3 consists of 14 residues. The V gene's germline CDR1 is SEHNR and CDR2 FQNEAQ (reference sequence). Trimming stripped 6 bases from V and 3 bases from J, with 14 bases between. The CDR3 DNA is TGTGCCAGCAGTGAAATATTCGGTAAAGAGACCCAGTACTTC. Translating gives CASSEIFGKETQYF.

This clonotype appeared many times. V usage is TRBV7-9 and J usage is TRBJ1-1; 7 nucleotides align to TRBD1. There are 13 residues in the CDR3. Germline CDR1 and CDR2: SEHNR and FQNEAQ (reference sequence). With 3 bases clipped from V and 3 bases from J, the junction kept 1 base outside the gene matches. CDR3 residues: CASSFDRDTEAFF. The CDR3 DNA reads as TGTGCCAGCAGCTTTGACAGGGACACTGAAGCTTTCTTT.

V is TRBV2 and J is TRBJ1-1; perhaps TRBD1 as D (5 bases). Germline CDR1 and CDR2: SNHLY and FYNNEI. V was pared by 3 bases and J by 5 bases, with 10 bases between. The CDR3 runs to 13 residues. As DNA, the CDR3 is TGTGCCAGCAGTGACAGGGAGTATACTGAAGCTTTCTTT. This encodes CASSDREYTEAFF.

V usage is TRBV25-1 and J usage is TRBJ1-2; maybe TRBD1 (6 bases). V dropped 2 bases and J dropped 8 bases, with 12 bases sitting between them. This CDR3 is 13 amino acids long. The V gene's germline CDR1 is MGHDK and CDR2 SYGVNS. CDR3 sequence reads: CASSEVPGDGYTF. The CDR3, as DNA: TGTGCCAGCAGTGAAGTACCAGGGGACGGCTACACCTTC.

Remarks on this clonotype: This may be a read error: a much more frequent sequence differs by one nucleotide. V is TRBV10-3 and J is TRBJ1-4; unclear D gene. Germline CDR1 and CDR2: ENHRY and SYGVKD. The CDR3 runs to 13 residues. Trimming shortened V by 6 bases and J by 3 bases, and 8 bases separated the two germline ends. The CDR3 DNA follows: TGTGCCATCAGCGTAGAACCTAATGAAAAACTGTTTTTT. Its translation is CAISVEPNEKLFF.